The entry below gives a single T cell receptor beta chain sequence along with its context. What this receptor recognizes is not known. The input lacks base qualities; no much larger clone sits a single base away. This sample was included in a study of control samples from healthy donors and cancer patients (dated by TCRdb to 2018 to 2020). V drops 1 base and J drops 1 base, leaving 6 bases in between. Reading the germline V gene gives CDR1 SGHDT and CDR2 YYEEEE. CDR3 length: 13 amino acids, cysteine to phenylalanine. Of the read, only the CDR3 DNA is kept; its 39 bases are in frame from base 1. Libraries came from the immunoSEQ multiplex PCR assay. Drawn from immuneACCESS, this table holds only the in-frame rearrangements with V and J called that TCRdb kept. Clones are partly lost; checked studies trace under half to an unresolved V gene and leave the rest unexplained. The sample contains tens of thousands of clones, approximately 92% of them found a single time. In total, the top ten clones hold 0.8% of the sample.

Recombination joined TRBV5-6 with TRBJ2-7; perhaps TRBD1 is the D gene, with 5 bases matching. The receptor comes from a young man with colorectal cancer. Material for sequencing was PBMCs. The CDR3 region reads CASSLQGSYEQYF. The DNA sequence follows: TGTGCCAGCAGCTTGCAGGGATCCTACGAGCAGTACTTC.